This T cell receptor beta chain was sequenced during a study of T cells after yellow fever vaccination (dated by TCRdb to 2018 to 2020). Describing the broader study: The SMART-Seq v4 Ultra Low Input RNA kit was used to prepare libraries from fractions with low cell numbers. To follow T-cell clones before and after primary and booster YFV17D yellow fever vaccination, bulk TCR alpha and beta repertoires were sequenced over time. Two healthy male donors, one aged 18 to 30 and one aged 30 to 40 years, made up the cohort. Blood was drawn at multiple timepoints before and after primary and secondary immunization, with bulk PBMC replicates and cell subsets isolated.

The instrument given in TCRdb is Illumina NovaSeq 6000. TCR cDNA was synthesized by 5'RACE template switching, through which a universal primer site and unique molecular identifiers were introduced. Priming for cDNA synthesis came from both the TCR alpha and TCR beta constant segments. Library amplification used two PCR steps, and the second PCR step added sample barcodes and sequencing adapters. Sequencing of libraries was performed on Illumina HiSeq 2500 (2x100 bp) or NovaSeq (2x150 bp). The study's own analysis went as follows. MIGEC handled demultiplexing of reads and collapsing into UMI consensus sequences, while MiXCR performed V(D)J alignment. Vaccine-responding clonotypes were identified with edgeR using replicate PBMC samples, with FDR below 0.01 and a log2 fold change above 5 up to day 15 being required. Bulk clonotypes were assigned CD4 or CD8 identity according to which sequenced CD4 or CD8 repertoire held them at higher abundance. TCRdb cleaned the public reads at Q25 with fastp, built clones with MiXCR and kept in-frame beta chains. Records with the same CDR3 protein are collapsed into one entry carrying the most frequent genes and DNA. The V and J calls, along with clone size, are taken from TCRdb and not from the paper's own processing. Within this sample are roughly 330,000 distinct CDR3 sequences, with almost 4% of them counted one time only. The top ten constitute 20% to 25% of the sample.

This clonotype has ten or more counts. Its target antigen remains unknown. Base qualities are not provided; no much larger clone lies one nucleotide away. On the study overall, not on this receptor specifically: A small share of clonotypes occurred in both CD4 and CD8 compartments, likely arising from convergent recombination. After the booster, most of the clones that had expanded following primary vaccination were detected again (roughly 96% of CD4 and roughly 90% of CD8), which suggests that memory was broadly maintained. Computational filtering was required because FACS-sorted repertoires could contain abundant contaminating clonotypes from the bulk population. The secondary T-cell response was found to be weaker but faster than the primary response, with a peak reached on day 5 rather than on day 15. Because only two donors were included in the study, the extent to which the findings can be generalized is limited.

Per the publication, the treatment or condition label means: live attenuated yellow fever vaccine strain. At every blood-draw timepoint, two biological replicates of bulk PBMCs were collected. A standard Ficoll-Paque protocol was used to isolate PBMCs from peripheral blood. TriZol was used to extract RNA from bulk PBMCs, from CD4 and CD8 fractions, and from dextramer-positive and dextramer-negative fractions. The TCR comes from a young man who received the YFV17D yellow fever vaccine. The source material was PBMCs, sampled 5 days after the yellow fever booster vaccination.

For the CDR3, the sequence is CASSLDVRGSWEQFF. The nucleotides read TGTGCCAGCAGCTTAGATGTGCGGGGTTCCTGGGAGCAGTTCTTC. The chain employs TRBV7-2 and TRBJ2-1; the D region possibly corresponds to TRBD2 (6 bases align). The CDR3 spans 15 residues, from the cysteine through the phenylalanine. Only the CDR3 region is kept as DNA, spanning 45 bases read in frame from base 1. CDR1 and CDR2 are read off the germline V gene as SGHTA and FQGNSA. Trimming at the junction amounts to 1 base on V and 10 bases on J, and the germline ends lie 17 bases apart. With all but the CDR3 taken from the reference TRBV7-2 and TRBJ2-1 genes, the full variable domain is: GAGVSQSPSNKVTEKGKDVELRCDPISGHTALYWYRQSLGQGLEFLIYFQGNSAPDKSGLPSDRFSAERTGGSVSTLTIQRTQQEDSAVYLCASSLDVRGSWEQFFGPGTRLTVL.